The next 23 T cell receptor beta chains were all read from a single sample in a study of regulatory dendritic cells for organ transplantation. Profiled with immunoSEQ multiplex PCR; TCRdb holds only in-frame clones, not every one. The sample contains more than 10,000 clones, roughly 86% of which appear only once. For these TCRs, the target antigens are not known. CFSE-labeled sorted T cells met regulatory or mature dendritic cells for approximately 5 days. Sequenced: naive CD8+ T cells from blood cultured with regulatory dendritic cells. Documented subset: CD45RA+ naive T cells. The receptor source for this set is a human donor in good health.

The chain links TRBV4-2 to TRBJ2-7; perhaps TRBD2 as D (5 bases). Trimming removed 0 bases from V and 5 bases from J, with 14 bases in between. This CDR3 has 15 residues. From germline, CDR1 is LGHNA and CDR2 YNFKEQ. The CDR3 here is CASSQERGRGDEQYF. CDR3 bases: TGTGCCAGCAGCCAAGAGCGAGGGCGTGGGGACGAGCAGTACTTC.

This clone was seen a single time. The chain employs TRBV7-8 and TRBJ2-7, with D perhaps given as TRBD1 or TRBD2 (5 bases each). V gave up 8 bases and J gave up 5 bases, with 13 bases separating them. Germline V gene lookup returns CDR1 SGHVS and CDR2 FQNEAQ. The CDR3 is made up of 12 amino acids. CDR3: CASGTPRDEQYF. The CDR3 DNA is TGTGCCAGCGGGACCCCACGGGACGAGCAGTACTTC.

This chain joins TRBV5-4 and TRBJ2-2; 7 positions agree with TRBD2. CDR1 and CDR2 (germline): SGHNT, YYREEE (reference sequence). With 3 bases clipped from V and 5 bases from J, the junction kept 7 bases outside the gene matches. This CDR3 has 15 amino acids. In DNA, the CDR3 is TGTGCCAGCAGCTCCTCCGGGACTACGACCGGGGAGCTGTTTTTT. Amino acids: CASSSSGTTTGELFF.

This clone was counted only a few times. The chain has TRBV19 and TRBJ1-5; D might be TRBD1 (5 bases). Germline assignment: CDR1 LNHDA and CDR2 SQIVND (reference sequence). V shed 2 bases and J shed 1 base, with 6 bases lying between them. The CDR3 runs to 14 residues. CDR3: CASSIRDSNQPQHF. CDR3 nucleotide sequence: TGTGCCAGTAGTATAAGGGACAGCAATCAGCCCCAGCATTTT.

The chain uses TRBV4-3 and TRBJ1-1; the D gene is possibly TRBD1 (6 bases). Germline CDR1 LGHNA, CDR2 YSLEER. V was clipped by 0 bases and J by 7 bases, with 9 bases between them. The length of the CDR3 is 13 residues. CDR3 coding DNA: TGCGCCAGCAGCCAAGATTGGGACAATGAAGCTTTCTTT. This translates into CASSQDWDNEAFF.

The V and J genes are TRBV5-6 and TRBJ2-1, with 10 bases aligning to TRBD2. The CDR3 sequence is 17 residues long. The V gene's germline CDR1 is SGHDT and CDR2 YYEEEE. The J segment lost 0 bases and the V segment lost 3 bases, leaving 6 bases of the junction unmatched. The CDR3 sequence is CASSYSGGPSSYNEQFF. The CDR3 DNA is TGTGCCAGCAGCTATAGCGGGGGGCCGAGCTCCTACAATGAGCAGTTCTTC.

CDR3 loop: CASSTSVQLVRDYRVPGEQFF. In DNA form, the CDR3 reads TGTGCCAGTAGTACCTCGGTCCAGCTCGTCCGGGACTACCGAGTGCCTGGAGAGCAGTTCTTC. The V and J genes are TRBV19 and TRBJ2-1, with 7 bases aligning to TRBD2. Germline V gene data show CDR1 as LNHDA and CDR2 as SQIVND (reference sequence). J was trimmed by 10 bases and V by 4 bases; bases with no gene match: 31. This CDR3 has 21 amino acids.

CDR3 nucleotide sequence: TGTGCCAGCAGCTTTTTTCTCGGGAGCGTCACAGATACGCAGTATTTT. Translated: CASSFFLGSVTDTQYF. This chain uses TRBV7-2 with TRBJ2-3; a possible D gene is TRBD2 (6 bases). This CDR3 contains 16 residues. Germline V gene sequence: CDR1 SGHTA, CDR2 FQGNSA. V was shortened by 3 bases and J by 2 bases, with 15 bases between the two germline ends.

V and J are TRBV5-8 and TRBJ1-1; 7 nucleotides line up with TRBD1. V gave up 2 bases and J gave up 5 bases; unmatched junction bases: 6. CDR1 and CDR2 from the germline V gene are SGHTS and YDEGEE. The CDR3 totals 14 residues. CDR3 amino acids: CASSFLTGRTEAFF. CDR3 DNA sequence: TGTGCCAGCAGCTTTTTGACAGGGCGAACTGAAGCTTTCTTT.

This clone was found once. The chain is built from TRBV5-4 and TRBJ2-7; D not resolved. V lost 2 bases, J lost 5 bases, and 8 bases lay in between. The CDR3 covers 12 residues. Germline CDR1 is SGHNT and CDR2 is YYREEE (reference sequence). The CDR3 sequence: CASSLSGHEQYF. The CDR3 bases are TGTGCCAGCAGCTTATCGGGCCACGAGCAGTACTTC.

V usage is TRBV6-5 and J usage is TRBJ1-2; D perhaps matches TRBD1 (5 bases). V was pared by 6 bases and J by 8 bases, with 22 bases between. This CDR3 region has 15 residues. The germline V gene has CDR1 MNHEY and CDR2 SVGAGI. The CDR3 is CASSKPYAGSEGYTF. The CDR3 nucleotides are TGTGCCAGCAGCAAACCCTATGCAGGGTCGGAGGGCTACACCTTC.

The chain carries TRBV1 and TRBJ1-5. TRBV1 is flagged as a pseudogene. CDR3 size: 16 residues. CDR3 sequence: CTSSQDTRWGNQPQHF. CDR3 sequence (DNA): TGCACCAGCAGCCAAGATACGCGGTGGGGGAATCAGCCCCAGCATTTT.

This clone was recorded only once. The chain combines TRBV27 with TRBJ2-4, with 7 bases matching TRBD1. Germline V CDR1 and CDR2: MNHEY, SMNVEV (reference sequence). The CDR3 has 17 amino acids. V lost 4 bases and J lost 0; bases outside the gene matches: 9. DNA for the CDR3: TGTGCCAGCAGTTCAAGGACAGGTCCCCTAGCCAAAAACATTCAGTACTTC. Its translation is CASSSRTGPLAKNIQYF.

CDR3: CSVIRQGEYYGYTF. DNA of the CDR3: TGCAGCGTGATAAGACAGGGCGAATACTATGGCTACACCTTC. The J gene is TRBJ1-2, the V gene TRBV29-1, with 7 bases that match TRBD1. CDR1 is SQVTM, CDR2 ANQGSEA, per germline. CDR3 size: 14 residues. Germline trimming cut 6 bases from V and 3 bases from J; bases unmatched to any gene: 10.

V is TRBV10-3 and J is TRBJ2-7; TRBD2 aligns across 10 bases. With V trimmed by 3 bases and J by 4 bases, 3 bases remained unmatched. The CDR3 has 14 amino acids. The germline V gene encodes CDR1 ENHRY and CDR2 SYGVKD. CDR3 residues: CAISDPSGSYEQYF. In nucleotides, the CDR3 is TGTGCCATCAGTGATCCTAGCGGGAGTTACGAGCAGTACTTC.

This clone appeared a few times. The gene calls are TRBV9 and TRBJ2-3; 8 bases map to TRBD2. The CDR3 loop spans 16 amino acids. J was trimmed by 1 base and V by 2 bases; bases with no gene match: 6. CDR1 and CDR2 from the germline V gene are SGDLS and YYNGEE. The CDR3 protein is CASSVGRGVRTDTQYF. The CDR3, as DNA: TGTGCCAGCAGCGTGGGGCGGGGGGTCCGCACAGATACGCAGTATTTT.

V usage is TRBV7-6 and J usage is TRBJ2-2; D unresolved. Germline CDR1 is SGHVS and CDR2 is FNYEAQ. The CDR3 sequence is 14 residues long. V was trimmed by 5 bases and J by 7 bases, leaving 14 bases between them. CDR3 nucleotide sequence: TGTGCCAGCAGCACTACTCCGATGGGCGGGGAGCTGTTTTTT. Translation gives CASSTTPMGGELFF.

The J gene is TRBJ2-5, the V gene TRBV6-5; D uncertain. The J call may be incorrect, as the DNA end agrees better with TRBJ2-7. Germline V gives CDR1 MNHEY, CDR2 SVGAGI. The length of the CDR3 is 14 residues. CDR3 nucleotides: TGTGCCAGCAATTCCGATTCCGGAACCTACGAGCAGTACTTC. Translating it yields CASNSDSGTYEQYF.

This clone was observed a single time. The genes are TRBV7-9 and TRBJ2-3; no clear D. CDR3 length: 12 amino acids. Germline V gives CDR1 SEHNR, CDR2 FQNEAQ (reference sequence). The V end was cut by 0 bases, the J end by 4 bases, with 2 bases between. Here the CDR3 DNA reads TGTGCCAGCAGCTTAGCAGCAGATACGCAGTATTTT. This encodes CASSLAADTQYF. Looking up the rest from reference TRBV7-9 and TRBJ2-3 gives the full variable domain: DTGVSQNPRHKITKRGQNVTFRCDPISEHNRLYWYRQTLGQGPEFLTYFQNEAQLEKSRLLSDRFSAERPKGSFSTLEIQRTEQGDSAMYLCASSLAADTQYFGPGTRLTVL.

This clone was found once. V usage is TRBV7-9 and J usage is TRBJ2-1; D is possibly TRBD1 (6 bases). Trimming took 1 base from V and 9 from J, leaving 10 bases between them. Germline CDR1 reads SEHNR; CDR2 reads FQNEAQ (reference sequence). The length of the CDR3 is 13 residues. The CDR3 DNA is TGTGCCAGCAGCTTAGAGGTCAGGGGTGAGCAGTTCTTC. Its protein product is CASSLEVRGEQFF.

This sequence joins TRBV15 and TRBJ2-2; D is ambiguous. V gave up 5 bases and J gave up 1 base, with 5 bases separating them. Germline assignment: CDR1 LNHNV and CDR2 YYDKDF (reference sequence). The CDR3 is made up of 13 amino acids. The DNA of the CDR3 is TGTGCCACCAGCCACAAGAACACCGGGGAGCTGTTTTTT. Translating gives CATSHKNTGELFF. The variable domain in full, with the rest retrieved from reference TRBV15 and TRBJ2-2, is DAMVIQNPRYQVTQFGKPVTLSCSQTLNHNVMYWYQQKSSQAPKLLFHYYDKDFNNEADTPDNFQSRRPNTSFCFLDIRSPGLGDTAMYLCATSHKNTGELFFGEGSRLTVL.

The V and J genes are TRBV7-9 and TRBJ2-7, with a possible D match to TRBD1 (6 bases). CDR3 size: 13 residues. Trimming shortened V by 5 bases and J by 5 bases, and 13 bases separated the two germline ends. Germline loops: CDR1 SEHNR, CDR2 FQNEAQ (reference sequence). The CDR3 protein is CASSQRGFDEQYF. The CDR3 DNA follows: TGTGCCAGCAGCCAGAGGGGGTTTGACGAGCAGTACTTC.

This clone has just one count. The chain recombines TRBV7-2 with TRBJ2-7; D unresolved. Germline CDR1 reads SGHTA; CDR2 reads FQGNSA. With 5 bases removed from V and 2 bases from J, the gap between germline ends came to 4 bases. The length of the CDR3 is 11 residues. CDR3 nucleotide sequence: TGTGCCAGCAGCGCAACCTACGAGCAGTACTTC. As protein: CASSATYEQYF.